The next 22 T cell receptor beta chains were all read from a single sample in a study of T cells expressing NK-cell markers. TCRdb processed the 5' RACE reads again and assigns one entry to each CDR3 protein, with no DNA. The sample has about 300,000 distinct CDR3 sequences. Sequencing was performed on blood T cells: a sorted CD56 or NKG2C T cell subset, CD4+ or CD8+ T cells, or bulk PBMC T cells (not recorded which). The receptors were gathered from a woman aged 18 to 75 in good health.

The CDR3: CAISRDGKYQETQYF. The chain is built from TRBV10-3 and TRBJ2-5; TCRdb's D gene call, TRBD1, goes unchecked for lack of DNA. The CDR3 extends over 15 amino acids. CDR1 and CDR2 (germline): ENHRY, SYGVKD.

The V call is TRBV5-1, the J call TRBJ2-7. CDR3 length equals 13 residues. From germline, CDR1 is SGHRS and CDR2 YFSETQ. The CDR3 loop is CASSFGQSVEQYF.

The chain has TRBV20-1 and TRBJ2-7; lacking DNA, the TRBD1 call made by TCRdb goes unchecked. The CDR3 sequence is 13 residues long. Germline-derived CDR1 and CDR2 are DFQATT and SNEGSKA (reference sequence). CDR3 sequence: CSAPGTASYEQYF.

The gene calls are TRBV7-8 and TRBJ2-5; TCRdb's D call, TRBD1, is unchecked because there is no DNA. CDR3 length equals 16 residues. CDR1 is SGHVS and CDR2 is FQNEAQ in the germline V gene. The CDR3 loop is CASSPQGRVAGETQYF.

J is TRBJ1-4 and V is TRBV28; TCRdb gives TRBD1 as the D gene, but with no DNA this cannot be confirmed. The CDR3 length is 15 residues. Germline lookup yields CDR1 MDHEN and CDR2 SYDVKM. The CDR3 sequence is CASSQTGATNEKLFF.

V gene TRBV9 combines with J gene TRBJ2-1; TCRdb calls TRBD1, which cannot be checked without DNA. CDR3 length equals 16 residues. Per germline, CDR1 SGDLS and CDR2 YYNGEE. Here the CDR3 reads CASSAPPRTGNHEQFF. The full variable domain, completed using reference TRBV9 and TRBJ2-1, is DSGVTQTPKHLITATGQRVTLRCSPRSGDLSVYWYQQSLDQGLQFLIQYYNGEERAKGNILERFSAQQFPDLHSELNLSSLELGDSALYFCASSAPPRTGNHEQFFGPGTRLTVL.

J is TRBJ1-1 and V is TRBV5-1; TCRdb's assignment of TRBD1 cannot be checked, as there is no DNA. Per germline, CDR1 SGHRS and CDR2 YFSETQ. The CDR3 has 14 amino acids. The CDR3 loop reads CASSTGSEGTEAFF.

The chain carries TRBV7-2 and TRBJ2-1. The CDR3 runs to 13 residues. In germline, CDR1 is SGHTA, CDR2 FQGNSA. CDR3 in amino acids: CASSLLGRHEQFF.

The rearrangement links TRBV20-1 to TRBJ2-3. In germline, CDR1 is DFQATT, CDR2 SNEGSKA (reference sequence). This CDR3 has 15 amino acids. CDR3 region: CSARISSAVRDTQYF.

The chain couples TRBV19 to TRBJ1-1; TCRdb gives TRBD1 as the D gene, but with no DNA this cannot be confirmed. The CDR3 totals 12 residues. Per germline, CDR1 LNHDA and CDR2 SQIVND (reference sequence). This CDR3 reads CASSIPAAEAFF.

The chain is built from TRBV7-3 and TRBJ2-2; TCRdb proposes TRBD1, but this gene call is untestable without DNA. Germline V gives CDR1 SGHTA, CDR2 FQGTGA. The CDR3 covers 16 residues. This chain's CDR3 is CASSLEGMLGTGELFF.

This sequence joins TRBV29-1 and TRBJ2-1; TCRdb indicates TRBD2, and absent DNA this call remains unverified. This CDR3 is built from 17 residues. Germline CDR1 and CDR2: SQVTM and ANQGSEA. The CDR3 reads CSVVRLAGTLTGHEQFF.

The V and J genes are TRBV5-1 and TRBJ1-2; TCRdb's D call of TRBD1 is untestable without DNA. Germline V gene lookup returns CDR1 SGHRS and CDR2 YFSETQ. The CDR3 sequence is 14 residues long. CDR3 sequence: CASSPGGTNYGYTF.

The V and J genes are TRBV19 and TRBJ2-1; TCRdb's D call, TRBD1, is unchecked because there is no DNA. This CDR3 contains 18 residues. Germline V lookup: CDR1 LNHDA, CDR2 SQIVND (reference sequence). CDR3 loop: CASSIYGLGQGNYNEQFF.

The chain uses TRBV20-1 and TRBJ1-5. The CDR3 totals 13 residues. Germline CDR1 DFQATT, CDR2 SNEGSKA (reference sequence). CDR3 sequence reads: CSARSLSNQPQHF.

The chain carries TRBV12-3 or TRBV12-4 and TRBJ1-2. CDR3 size: 14 residues. CDR3 region: CASSLAMANYGYTF.

The genes are TRBV4-1 and TRBJ2-1; TCRdb outputs TRBD2, but without DNA this stays unchecked. The CDR3 consists of 15 residues. Germline-derived CDR1 and CDR2 are MGHRA and YSYEKL. CDR3 sequence reads: CASSHPSGSYNEQFF.

This chain uses TRBV28 with TRBJ2-3; TCRdb proposes TRBD2, but this gene call is untestable without DNA. Germline assignment: CDR1 MDHEN and CDR2 SYDVKM. The CDR3 is 14 amino acids. The CDR3 spells CASGGTPLSDTQYF.

This chain uses TRBV20-1 with TRBJ1-6; absent DNA, TCRdb's TRBD1 call cannot be checked. The CDR3 loop spans 13 amino acids. Germline V lookup: CDR1 DFQATT, CDR2 SNEGSKA (reference sequence). The CDR3 region is CSAPGTANSPLHF.

The rearrangement uses TRBV20-1 and TRBJ2-1; checking the TCRdb D call of TRBD1 is not possible without DNA. This CDR3 is built from 16 residues. Germline CDR1 reads DFQATT; CDR2 reads SNEGSKA (reference sequence). The CDR3 sequence is CSARAAQGQGYNEQFF.

The chain combines TRBV7-6 with TRBJ2-5. CDR1 is SGHVS, CDR2 FNYEAQ, per germline. This CDR3 is 12 amino acids long. The CDR3 region is CASSLTEETQYF.

The rearrangement joins TRBV12-3 or TRBV12-4 to TRBJ2-3; the TCRdb D gene call, TRBD1, has no DNA to confirm it. The CDR3 covers 16 residues. The chain's CDR3 is CASSLVGTGRADTQYF.